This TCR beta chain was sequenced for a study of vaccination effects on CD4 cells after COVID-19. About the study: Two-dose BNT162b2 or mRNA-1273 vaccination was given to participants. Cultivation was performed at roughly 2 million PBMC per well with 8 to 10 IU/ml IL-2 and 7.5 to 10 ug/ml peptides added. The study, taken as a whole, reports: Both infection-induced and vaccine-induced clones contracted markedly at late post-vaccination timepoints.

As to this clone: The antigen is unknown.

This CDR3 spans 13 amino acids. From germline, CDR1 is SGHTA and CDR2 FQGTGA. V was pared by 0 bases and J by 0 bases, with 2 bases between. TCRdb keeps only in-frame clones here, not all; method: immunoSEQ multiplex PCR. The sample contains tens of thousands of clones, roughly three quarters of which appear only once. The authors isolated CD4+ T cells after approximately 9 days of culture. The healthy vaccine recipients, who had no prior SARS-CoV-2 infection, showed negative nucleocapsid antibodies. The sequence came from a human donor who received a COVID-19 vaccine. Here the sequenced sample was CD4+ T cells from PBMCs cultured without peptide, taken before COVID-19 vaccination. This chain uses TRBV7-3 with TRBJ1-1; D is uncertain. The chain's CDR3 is CASSLTMNTEAFF. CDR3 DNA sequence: TGTGCCAGCAGCTTAACGATGAACACTGAAGCTTTCTTT.